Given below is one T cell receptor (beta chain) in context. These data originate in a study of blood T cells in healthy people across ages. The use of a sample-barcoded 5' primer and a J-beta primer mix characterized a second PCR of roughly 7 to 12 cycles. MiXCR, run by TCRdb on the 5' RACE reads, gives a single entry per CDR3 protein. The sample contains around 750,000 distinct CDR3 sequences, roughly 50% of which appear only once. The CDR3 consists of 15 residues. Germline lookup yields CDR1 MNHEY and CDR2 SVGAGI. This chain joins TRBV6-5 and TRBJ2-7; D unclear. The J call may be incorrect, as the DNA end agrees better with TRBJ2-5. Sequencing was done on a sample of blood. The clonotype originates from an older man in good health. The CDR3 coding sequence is TGTGCCAGCACCCAAAGTAGTGGTCCCCCAGAGACCCAGTACTTC. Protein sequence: CASTQSSGPPETQYF.